A selection of T cell receptor beta chains follows, all from one sample in a study of Ad26.COV2.S vaccination and SARS-CoV-2 variants. Profiling relied on immunoSEQ multiplex PCR, and the TCRdb table lists in-frame clones only, not all of them. Among approximately 410,000 clones listed, about 90% were seen once. The source material was peripheral blood, sampled in a trial of Ad26.COV2.S vaccine versus placebo. All receptors come from a person aged 18-60 years who received the Ad26.COV2.S COVID-19 vaccine or a placebo. CDR3s include the opening cysteine and the closing phenylalanine or tryptophan. D genes are given only for firm matches. A row's size may be missing; if present it is once, few, many or a size class.

once	NA	TRBV11-2	TRBJ1-2	TGTGCCAGCAGCCTTTCCCCCGGTGACCACTATGGCTACACCTTC	CASSLSPGDHYGYTF
NA	TRBD1	TRBV28	TRBJ1-1	TGTGCCAGCAGTTTATTAGACAGGGTGGCGAACACTGAAGCTTTCTTT	CASSLLDRVANTEAFF
NA	NA	TRBV18	TRBJ2-7	TGTGCCAGCTCACACCCCCGGGACGGACCCTACGAGCAGTACTTC	CASSHPRDGPYEQYF
NA	NA	TRBV20-1	TRBJ2-7	TGCAGTGCTAACAAGGCTAAGGAGCAGTACTTC	CSANKAKEQYF
NA	TRBD2	TRBV4-3	TRBJ2-7	TGCGCCAGCAGCTTGGAGGCTAGCGGTGTCTACGAGCAGTACTTC	CASSLEASGVYEQYF
NA	NA	TRBV12-5	TRBJ2-7	TGTGCTAGTGGTTTGGGGCGGCGGGGTGGGACCTACGAGCAGTACTTC	CASGLGRRGGTYEQYF
NA	NA	TRBV15	TRBJ1-2	TGTGCCACCAGCAGGGGATATGGCTACACCTTC	CATSRGYGYTF
NA	NA	TRBV27	TRBJ2-1	TGTGCCAGCAGTTTATGGGGGGTTGGGCTAGCTGGTTGGGAGCAGTTCTTC	CASSLWGVGLAGWEQFF
NA	TRBD2	TRBV3-1/TRBV3-2	TRBJ2-5	TGTGCCAGCAGCCAAGCCGGGGGAGGGTCAGAGACCCAGTACTTC	CASSQAGGGSETQYF
few	NA	TRBV10-1	TRBJ2-7	TGCGCCAGGCACTACGAGCAGTACTTC	CARHYEQYF
NA	TRBD2	TRBV4-3	TRBJ2-7	TGCGCCAGCAGCCAAGGGACTAGCGGGCTCTACGAGCAGTACTTC	CASSQGTSGLYEQYF
once	NA	TRBV5-1	TRBJ1-2	TGCGCCAGCAGCGCTCAGACAGACTATGGCTACACCTTC	CASSAQTDYGYTF
NA	NA	TRBV4-1	TRBJ2-7	TGCGCCAGCAGCCAGCAACGGCAGGGCTACGAGCAGTACTTC	CASSQQRQGYEQYF
NA	NA	TRBV18	TRBJ2-3	TGTGCCAGCTCACCCCGAGTTGGGGACACAGATACGCAGTATTTT	CASSPRVGDTDTQYF
NA	TRBD2	TRBV27	TRBJ2-7	TGTGCCAGCAGCTCGGGACTAGCCAACTACGAGCAGTACTTC	CASSSGLANYEQYF
NA	NA	TRBV4-1	TRBJ2-1	TGCGCCAGCAGCCAAGACAGGATGAGGGGGATTTACAATGAGCAGTTCTTC	CASSQDRMRGIYNEQFF
NA	TRBD1	TRBV7-2	TRBJ1-5	TGTGCCAGCAGCTTATCCCGCGGACAGGGGCTGGGTCAGCCCCAGCATTTT	CASSLSRGQGLGQPQHF
NA	NA	TRBV19	TRBJ1-6	TGTGCCAGTAGCCCACAGTTTCGGCGGGAAAGTTCACCCCTCCACTTT	CASSPQFRRESSPLHF
NA	TRBD1	TRBV18	TRBJ1-1	TGTGCCAGCTCACCATTACGGAACAGGGGTGGGTACACTGAAGCTTTCTTT	CASSPLRNRGGYTEAFF
NA	NA	TRBV3-1/TRBV3-2	TRBJ2-1	TGTGCCAGCAGCCAAGTTGCAGGGGCGAATGAGCAGTTCTTC	CASSQVAGANEQFF
few	NA	TRBV3-1/TRBV3-2	TRBJ1-2	TGTGCCAGCAGCCAAATCTACTATGGCTACACCTTC	CASSQIYYGYTF
NA	TRBD2	TRBV9	TRBJ2-3	TGTGCCAGCAGCTCAAGCGGCGGGGGAAGCACAGATACGCAGTATTTT	CASSSSGGGSTDTQYF
NA	TRBD2	TRBV5-1	TRBJ2-3	TGCGCCAGCAGCCGGGGCGTTCTTAGCGGGGGCACAGATACGCAGTATTTT	CASSRGVLSGGTDTQYF
NA	NA	TRBV19	TRBJ1-2	TGTGCCAGTAGTCCGACGAGACAAAACCCCTATGGCTACACCTTC	CASSPTRQNPYGYTF
NA	NA	TRBV6-1	TRBJ2-5	TGTGCCAGCAGTGAAGTCTATTGGCGGGGACAAGAGACCCAGTACTTC	CASSEVYWRGQETQYF
NA	TRBD1	TRBV4-3	TRBJ2-7	TGCGCCAGCAGCCTACGGACAGGGACCTACGAGCAGTACTTC	CASSLRTGTYEQYF
NA	TRBD1	TRBV27	TRBJ1-2	TGTGCCAGCAGTTCCCGGGACAGATCACCTAACTATGGCTACACCTTC	CASSSRDRSPNYGYTF
NA	NA	TRBV6-2/TRBV6-3	TRBJ2-5	TGTGCCAGCAGTTACAGTGGAACCCCGATAGAGACCCAGTACTTC	CASSYSGTPIETQYF
NA	NA	TRBV19	TRBJ1-1	TGTGCCAGTAGTCGACAGGTGATTGGGATGAACACTGAAGCTTTCTTT	CASSRQVIGMNTEAFF
NA	NA	TRBV18	TRBJ1-1	TGTGCCAGCTCATCCCGATCAGGGCTGAACACTGAAGCTTTCTTT	CASSSRSGLNTEAFF
NA	TRBD2	TRBV5-6	TRBJ2-1	TGTGCCAGCAGCTTCCTCCCGGGGGGGAGTGCCTACAATGAGCAGTTCTTC	CASSFLPGGSAYNEQFF
NA	NA	TRBV7-9	TRBJ1-1	TGTGCCAGCAACCCACCGGGGACACGGATCCCTGAAGCTTTCTTT	CASNPPGTRIPEAFF
NA	NA	TRBV28	TRBJ2-2	TGTGCCAGCAGTTCCCCCTCCAGGGGCAACACCGGGGAGCTGTTTTTT	CASSSPSRGNTGELFF
NA	NA	TRBV7-2	TRBJ2-5	TGTGCCAGCAGCTTGTACCAAGAGACCCAGTACTTC	CASSLYQETQYF
NA	NA	TRBV6-2/TRBV6-3	TRBJ2-7	TGTGCCAGCAGTCTAATGTCCTACGAGCAGTACTTC	CASSLMSYEQYF
NA	NA	TRBV2	TRBJ1-2	TGTGCCAGCTCGGGGGGTGGGGCCGGCTATGGCTACACCTTC	CASSGGGAGYGYTF
NA	NA	TRBV19	TRBJ1-3	TGTGCCAGTTTAGGGCGGGCGTCCTCTGGAAACACCATATATTTT	CASLGRASSGNTIYF